This T cell receptor (beta chain) was sequenced in a study of tissue T cells after allogeneic stem cell transplantation. Whole-study context: Of the grafts for graft-versus-host disease patients, several were unmodified and three CD34-selected. The study's findings and limits: Within patients, tissue anatomy strongly shaped TCR repertoire composition.

Generated by immunoSEQ multiplex PCR, the TCRdb table keeps only in-frame clones and is missing some. The data contain 42,000 or so clones, 80% to 95% of them singletons. Concerning this clone itself: Its antigen is not identified.

The CDR3 loop spans 17 amino acids. Germline loops: CDR1 MDHEN, CDR2 SYDVKM. Trimming left V 3 bases short and J 2 bases short, with 14 bases between. The chain employs TRBV28 and TRBJ2-6; possibly TRBD2 for D (5 bases). The sequence derives from a woman between 35 and 75 years old who later had graft-versus-host disease after an allogeneic stem cell transplant. The source material was blood, sampled before transplantation. The CDR3: CASSFVGGFAGANVLTF. CDR3 nucleotide sequence: TGTGCCAGCAGTTTTGTTGGAGGATTTGCTGGGGCCAACGTCCTGACTTTC.